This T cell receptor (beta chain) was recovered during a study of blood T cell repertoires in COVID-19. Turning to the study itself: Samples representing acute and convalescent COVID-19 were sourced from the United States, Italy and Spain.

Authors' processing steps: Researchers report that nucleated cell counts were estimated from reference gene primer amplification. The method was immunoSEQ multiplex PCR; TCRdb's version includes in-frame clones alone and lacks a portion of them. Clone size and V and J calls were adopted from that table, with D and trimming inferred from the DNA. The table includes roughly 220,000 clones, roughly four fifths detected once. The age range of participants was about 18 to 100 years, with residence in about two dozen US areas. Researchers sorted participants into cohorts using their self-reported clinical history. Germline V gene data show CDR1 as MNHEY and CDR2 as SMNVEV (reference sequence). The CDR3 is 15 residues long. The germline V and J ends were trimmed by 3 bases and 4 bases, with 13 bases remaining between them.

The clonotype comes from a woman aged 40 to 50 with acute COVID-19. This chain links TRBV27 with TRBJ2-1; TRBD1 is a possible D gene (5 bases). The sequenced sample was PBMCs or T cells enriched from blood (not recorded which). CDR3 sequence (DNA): TGTGCCAGCAGTTTCAGGGCCCCTTCTTACAATGAGCAGTTCTTC. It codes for CASSFRAPSYNEQFF.